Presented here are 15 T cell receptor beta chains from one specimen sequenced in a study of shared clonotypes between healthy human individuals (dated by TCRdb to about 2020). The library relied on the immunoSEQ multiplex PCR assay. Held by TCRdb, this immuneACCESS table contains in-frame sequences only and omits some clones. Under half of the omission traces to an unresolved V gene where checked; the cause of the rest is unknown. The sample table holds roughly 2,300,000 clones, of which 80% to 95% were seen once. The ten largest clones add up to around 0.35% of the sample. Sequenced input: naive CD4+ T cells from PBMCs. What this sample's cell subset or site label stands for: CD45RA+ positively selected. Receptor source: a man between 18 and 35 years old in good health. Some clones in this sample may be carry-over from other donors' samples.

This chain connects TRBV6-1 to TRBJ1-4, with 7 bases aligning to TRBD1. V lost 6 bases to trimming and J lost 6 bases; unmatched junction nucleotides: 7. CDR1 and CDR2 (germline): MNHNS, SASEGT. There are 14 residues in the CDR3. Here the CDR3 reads CASRRQGLDEKLFF. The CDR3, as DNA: TGTGCCAGCAGGCGACAGGGTTTGGATGAAAAACTGTTTTTT.

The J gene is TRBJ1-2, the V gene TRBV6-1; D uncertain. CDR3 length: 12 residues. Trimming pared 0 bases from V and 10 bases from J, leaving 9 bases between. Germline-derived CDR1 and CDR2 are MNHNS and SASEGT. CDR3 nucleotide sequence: TGTGCCAGCAGTGAAGCTGGGCAGTCCTACACCTTC. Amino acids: CASSEAGQSYTF.

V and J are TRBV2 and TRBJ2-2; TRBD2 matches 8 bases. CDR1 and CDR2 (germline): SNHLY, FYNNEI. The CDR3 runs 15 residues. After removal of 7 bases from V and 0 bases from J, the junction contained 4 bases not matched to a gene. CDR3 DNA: TGTGCCAGCACGATAGCGGGATCGAACACCGGGGAGCTGTTTTTT. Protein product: CASTIAGSNTGELFF.

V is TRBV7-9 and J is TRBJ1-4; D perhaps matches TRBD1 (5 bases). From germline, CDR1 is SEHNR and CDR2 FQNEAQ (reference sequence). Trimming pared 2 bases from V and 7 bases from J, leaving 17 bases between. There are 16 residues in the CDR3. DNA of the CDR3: TGTGCCAGCAGCTTAAGGTTGGGGCAGGGAGGTGAAAAACTGTTTTTT. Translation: CASSLRLGQGGEKLFF. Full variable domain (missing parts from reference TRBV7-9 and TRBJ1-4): DTGVSQNPRHKITKRGQNVTFRCDPISEHNRLYWYRQTLGQGPEFLTYFQNEAQLEKSRLLSDRFSAERPKGSFSTLEIQRTEQGDSAMYLCASSLRLGQGGEKLFFGSGTQLSVL.

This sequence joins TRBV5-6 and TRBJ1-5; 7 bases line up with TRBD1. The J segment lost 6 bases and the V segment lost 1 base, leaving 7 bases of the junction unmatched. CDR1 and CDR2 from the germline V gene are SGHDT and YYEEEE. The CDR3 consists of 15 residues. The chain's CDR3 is CASSLFDREVQPQHF. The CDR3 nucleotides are TGTGCCAGCAGCTTGTTTGACAGGGAGGTTCAGCCCCAGCATTTT.

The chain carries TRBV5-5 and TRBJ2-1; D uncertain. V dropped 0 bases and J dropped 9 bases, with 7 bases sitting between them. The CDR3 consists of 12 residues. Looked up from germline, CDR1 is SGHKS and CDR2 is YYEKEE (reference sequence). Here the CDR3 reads CASSLVGFEQFF. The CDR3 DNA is TGTGCCAGCAGCTTGGTCGGTTTTGAGCAGTTCTTC.

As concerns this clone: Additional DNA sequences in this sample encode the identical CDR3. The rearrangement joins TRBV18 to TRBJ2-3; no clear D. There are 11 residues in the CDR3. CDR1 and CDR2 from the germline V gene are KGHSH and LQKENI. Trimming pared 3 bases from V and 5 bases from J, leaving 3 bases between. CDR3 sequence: CASSPQDTQYF. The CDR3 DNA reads TGTGCCAGCTCACCTCAAGATACGCAGTATTTT.

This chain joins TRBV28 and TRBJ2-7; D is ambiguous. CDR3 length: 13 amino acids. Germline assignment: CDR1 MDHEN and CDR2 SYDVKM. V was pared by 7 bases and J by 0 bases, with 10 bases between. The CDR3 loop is CASTFGSSYEQYF. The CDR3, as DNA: TGTGCCAGCACGTTCGGCAGCTCCTACGAGCAGTACTTC.

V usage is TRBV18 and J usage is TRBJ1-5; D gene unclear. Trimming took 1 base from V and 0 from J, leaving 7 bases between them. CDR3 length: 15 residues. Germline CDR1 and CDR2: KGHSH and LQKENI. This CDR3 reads CASSPLADSNQPQHF. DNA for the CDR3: TGTGCCAGCTCACCACTTGCCGATAGCAATCAGCCCCAGCATTTT. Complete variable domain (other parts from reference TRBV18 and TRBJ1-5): NAGVMQNPRHLVRRRGQEARLRCSPMKGHSHVYWYRQLPEEGLKFMVYLQKENIIDESGMPKERFSAEFPKEGPSILRIQQVVRGDSAAYFCASSPLADSNQPQHFGDGTRLSIL.

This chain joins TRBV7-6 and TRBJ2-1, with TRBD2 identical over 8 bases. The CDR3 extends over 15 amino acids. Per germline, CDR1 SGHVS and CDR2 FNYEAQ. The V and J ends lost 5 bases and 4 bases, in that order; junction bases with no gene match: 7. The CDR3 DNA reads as TGTGCCAGCAGCCGCGGGGCGGGGGGATACAATGAGCAGTTCTTC. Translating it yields CASSRGAGGYNEQFF.

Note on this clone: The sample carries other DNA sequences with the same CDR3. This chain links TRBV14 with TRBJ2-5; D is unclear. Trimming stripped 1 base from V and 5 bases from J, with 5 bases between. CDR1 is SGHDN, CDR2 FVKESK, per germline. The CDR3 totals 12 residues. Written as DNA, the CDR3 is TGTGCCAGCAGCCAAGGACGGGAGACCCAGTACTTC. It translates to CASSQGRETQYF.

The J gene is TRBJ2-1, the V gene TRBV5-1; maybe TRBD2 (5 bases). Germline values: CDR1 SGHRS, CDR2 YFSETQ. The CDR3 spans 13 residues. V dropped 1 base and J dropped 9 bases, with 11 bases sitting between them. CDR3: CASSLLIGVEQFF. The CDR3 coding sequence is TGCGCCAGCAGCTTGTTGATCGGGGTTGAGCAGTTCTTC.

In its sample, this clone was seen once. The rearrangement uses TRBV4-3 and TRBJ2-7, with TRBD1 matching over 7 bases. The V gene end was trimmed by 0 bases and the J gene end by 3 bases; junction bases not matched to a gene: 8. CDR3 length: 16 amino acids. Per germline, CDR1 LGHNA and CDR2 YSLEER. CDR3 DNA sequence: TGCGCCAGCAGCCAAGAATTCCCAGGGGGTCTCTACGAGCAGTACTTC. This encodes CASSQEFPGGLYEQYF.

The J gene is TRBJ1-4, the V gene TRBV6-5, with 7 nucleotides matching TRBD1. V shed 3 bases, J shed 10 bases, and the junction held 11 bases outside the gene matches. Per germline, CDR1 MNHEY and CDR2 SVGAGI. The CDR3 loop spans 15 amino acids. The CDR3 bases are TGTGCCAGCAGTTATATCAGGGGGGCTTCTGGAAAACTGTTTTTT. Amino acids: CASSYIRGASGKLFF.

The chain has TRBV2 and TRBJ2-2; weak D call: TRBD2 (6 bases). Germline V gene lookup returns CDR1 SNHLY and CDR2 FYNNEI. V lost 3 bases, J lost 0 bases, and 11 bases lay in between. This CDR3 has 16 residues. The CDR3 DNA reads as TGTGCCAGCAGTGATTGGGGGGTCGCGAACACCGGGGAGCTGTTTTTT. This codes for CASSDWGVANTGELFF. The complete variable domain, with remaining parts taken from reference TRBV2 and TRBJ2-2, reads EPEVTQTPSHQVTQMGQEVILRCVPISNHLYFYWYRQILGQKVEFLVSFYNNEISEKSEIFDDQFSVERPDGSNFTLKIRSTKLEDSAMYFCASSDWGVANTGELFFGEGSRLTVL.